This TCR beta chain was documented in a study of T cell repertoires in cytomegalovirus infection. The overall study: CMV infection and matching HLA type were both indicated by public TCR beta signatures.

One entry per CDR3 protein, called by TCRdb with MiXCR from the reads. The data show about 770,000 distinct CDR3 sequences, 25% to 30% seen once. The CDR3 consists of 15 residues. Germline V gives CDR1 MGHRA, CDR2 YSYEKL. V lost 3 bases and J 6 bases, leaving 17 bases between the germline ends. As regards this clonotype: No antigen is known for it.

Study-wide points: Dominating the ex vivo response were TCR beta clonotypes that were CMV-specific and HLA-C-restricted. The study identified carriers of CMV plus the relevant HLA from cumulative public TCR beta family frequency.

This chain links TRBV4-1 with TRBJ1-2, with D possibly matching TRBD1 (5 bases). The material sequenced was cultured CD8+ T cells from PBMCs, taken from culture after CMV antigen stimulation. This sequence originates from a human donor in good health (CMV status not recorded). Some clones in this sample may be carry-over from other donors' samples. CDR3 DNA sequence: TGCGCCAGCAGCCAGAGATGGTCTGACAGAAATGGCTACACCTTC. It is translated as CASSQRWSDRNGYTF.